The 20 T cell receptor beta chains presented below share a single source sample, sequenced in a study of blood T cell repertoires in COVID-19. Data came from immunoSEQ multiplex PCR; TCRdb stores just in-frame clones and leaves some out. The sample has roughly 250,000 clones, 85% to 90% seen once; the top ten hold 0.85% to 0.95%. Material for sequencing was PBMCs or T cells enriched from blood (not recorded which). These receptors originate from a middle-aged man who had been exposed to COVID-19.

The chain is built from TRBV28 and TRBJ1-2; TRBD1 agrees at 7 bases. Unmatched junction bases numbered 19, after V lost 7 bases and J lost 2 bases. Per the germline V gene, CDR1 is MDHEN and CDR2 is SYDVKM. This CDR3 is 18 amino acids long. CDR3 coding DNA: TGTGCCAGCACTACCGCCGGGACAGCGGGCGTGATCAACTATGGCTACACCTTC. Its protein is CASTTAGTAGVINYGYTF.

The chain employs TRBV11-2 and TRBJ2-3; 13 bases agree with TRBD2. The CDR3 extends over 17 amino acids. J gave up 0 bases and V 5 bases, and 5 bases lay outside the gene matches. CDR1 and CDR2 (germline): SGHAT, FQNNGV. The CDR3 bases are TGTGCCAGCAGCCCACGACTAGCGGGGGGAAGCACAGATACGCAGTATTTT. This sequence encodes CASSPRLAGGSTDTQYF.

The chain is built from TRBV9 and TRBJ2-3, with 12 bases aligning to TRBD2. The V segment lost 0 bases and the J segment 3 bases; nucleotides outside the gene matches: 5. The CDR3 loop spans 17 amino acids. Germline CDR1 and CDR2: SGDLS and YYNGEE. CDR3 in DNA: TGTGCCAGCAGCGTAGGCTCTAGCGGGGGGGCAACAGATACGCAGTATTTT. This gives the protein CASSVGSSGGATDTQYF.

The J gene is TRBJ1-2, the V gene TRBV7-2, with TRBD1 matching 7 bases. This CDR3 is 15 amino acids long. CDR1 is SGHTA and CDR2 is FQGNSA in the germline V gene. V shed 5 bases, J shed 5 bases, and the junction held 11 bases outside the gene matches. The CDR3 region is CASSPRPDRAYGYTF. CDR3 bases: TGTGCCAGCAGCCCCCGCCCCGACAGGGCATATGGCTACACCTTC.

The rearrangement joins TRBV5-4 to TRBJ2-3, with 9 bases identical to TRBD2. The germline CDR1 and CDR2 sequences are SGHNT and YYREEE (reference sequence). The junction had 3 bases not matched to a gene; V was cut back by 4 bases and J by 0 bases. The CDR3 has 15 residues. The CDR3 coding sequence is TGTGCCAGCAGCCTAGCGGGGCCTAGCACAGATACGCAGTATTTT. Amino acid sequence: CASSLAGPSTDTQYF.

The V and J genes are TRBV5-1 and TRBJ2-1; TRBD1 matches at 7 bases. Germline loops: CDR1 SGHRS, CDR2 YFSETQ. CDR3 size: 15 residues. The V gene end was trimmed by 2 bases and the J gene end by 0 bases; junction bases not matched to a gene: 2. This CDR3 reads CASSLQGISYNEQFF. The DNA of the CDR3 is TGCGCCAGCAGCTTACAGGGGATCTCCTACAATGAGCAGTTCTTC.

The CDR3 region is CASSRAGQGYYGYTF. The CDR3 DNA reads as TGTGCCAGCAGCCGAGCGGGACAGGGCTACTATGGCTACACCTTC. The V gene is TRBV14, the J gene TRBJ1-2, with 9 bases matching TRBD1. J was trimmed by 3 bases and V by 4 bases; bases with no gene match: 6. The CDR3 contains 15 residues. Germline CDR1 SGHDN, CDR2 FVKESK.

This chain joins TRBV5-1 and TRBJ2-1; TRBD1 is a possible D gene (6 bases). CDR1 is SGHRS and CDR2 is YFSETQ in the germline V gene. V gave up 2 bases and J gave up 0 bases, with 9 bases separating them. This CDR3 contains 15 residues. CDR3 DNA: TGCGCCAGCAGCTTACAGGGAAGCTCCTACAATGAGCAGTTCTTC. Amino acid sequence: CASSLQGSSYNEQFF.

The J gene is TRBJ2-5, the V gene TRBV5-4, with 9 bases that match TRBD2. J gave up 1 base and V 0 bases, and 4 bases lay outside the gene matches. CDR1 and CDR2 from the germline V gene are SGHNT and YYREEE (reference sequence). The CDR3 totals 16 residues. The CDR3 here is CASSLVPSGTQETQYF. The CDR3 coding sequence is TGTGCCAGCAGCTTGGTTCCTAGCGGGACCCAAGAGACCCAGTACTTC. The full variable domain, completed using reference TRBV5-4 and TRBJ2-5, is ETGVTQSPTHLIKTRGQQVTLRCSSQSGHNTVSWYQQALGQGPQFIFQYYREEENGRGNFPPRFSGLQFPNYSSELNVNALELDDSALYLCASSLVPSGTQETQYFGPGTRLLVL.

The chain is built from TRBV5-1 and TRBJ2-5, with 14 bases matching TRBD2. Germline-derived CDR1 and CDR2 are SGHRS and YFSETQ. This CDR3 is 14 amino acids long. The J segment lost 3 bases and the V segment lost 8 bases, leaving 3 bases of the junction unmatched. The CDR3 sequence: CASQTSGREETQYF. The CDR3 nucleotides are TGCGCCAGTCAGACTAGCGGGAGGGAAGAGACCCAGTACTTC.

The chain couples TRBV29-1 to TRBJ2-7; D remains unclear. In germline, CDR1 is SQVTM, CDR2 ANQGSEA. V shed 5 bases and J shed 2 bases, with 16 bases lying between them. The CDR3 covers 14 residues. The CDR3 protein is CSVSLPRQAYEQYV. DNA for the CDR3: TGCAGCGTTTCACTCCCTCGACAAGCCTACGAGCAGTACGTC.

V is TRBV27 and J is TRBJ2-2; TRBD1 matches 8 bases. V was pared by 4 bases and J by 0 bases, with 10 bases of the junction left unmatched. From germline, CDR1 is MNHEY and CDR2 SMNVEV (reference sequence). The CDR3 length is 18 residues. The CDR3 DNA follows: TGTGCCAGCAGTTGGAGGACAGGGCTACTTTCGAACACCGGGGAGCTGTTTTTT. Protein product: CASSWRTGLLSNTGELFF.

The CDR3 DNA is TGTGCCAGTAGCGATGGGGCAGGGGATCAGCCCCAGCATTTT. Translating it yields CASSDGAGDQPQHF. This chain uses TRBV19 with TRBJ1-5, with D perhaps TRBD1 (6 bases). The CDR3 is made up of 14 amino acids. Trimming took 6 bases from V and 5 from J, leaving 14 bases between them. CDR1 and CDR2 (germline): LNHDA, SQIVND (reference sequence).

V gene TRBV12-3 or TRBV12-4 combines with J gene TRBJ1-4; a weak D match, TRBD1 (5 bases). The ends were cut back, 3 bases at V and 8 bases at J, with 10 bases in the middle. This CDR3 contains 13 residues. The CDR3 DNA follows: TGTGCCAGCAGTTTCAGGGATTGGGAAAAACTGTTTTTT. Translation gives CASSFRDWEKLFF.

The chain combines TRBV19 with TRBJ2-6; possibly TRBD1 for D (5 bases). The CDR3 is 14 residues long. Germline CDR1 is LNHDA and CDR2 is SQIVND (reference sequence). With 5 bases removed from V and 2 bases from J, the gap between germline ends came to 7 bases. CDR3 loop: CASSAGPGANVLTF. The CDR3 DNA sequence: TGTGCCAGTAGTGCAGGGCCTGGGGCCAACGTCCTGACTTTC.

The chain uses TRBV20-1 and TRBJ1-1; 9 nucleotides match TRBD1. In germline, CDR1 is DFQATT, CDR2 SNEGSKA (reference sequence). The CDR3 covers 15 residues. Trimming cost V 3 bases and J 0 bases; bases outside gene matches: 5. The CDR3 nucleotides read TGCAGTGCTAGTAGACAGGGGGAGATGAACACTGAAGCTTTCTTT. Residues: CSASRQGEMNTEAFF.

This clone was seen once. The chain carries TRBV9 and TRBJ2-1; tentatively, D is TRBD2 (6 bases). With 1 base removed from V and 6 bases from J, the gap between germline ends came to 11 bases. Germline V lookup: CDR1 SGDLS, CDR2 YYNGEE. The CDR3 loop spans 14 amino acids. The CDR3 here is CASSVWVGGNEQFF. CDR3 nucleotides: TGTGCCAGCAGCGTATGGGTGGGGGGCAATGAGCAGTTCTTC.

The chain carries TRBV28 and TRBJ2-5; D gene unclear. This CDR3 is 13 amino acids long. In germline, CDR1 is MDHEN, CDR2 SYDVKM. V was trimmed by 6 bases and J by 2 bases, leaving 10 bases between them. CDR3 protein: CASSPGWQETQYF. The CDR3 DNA is TGTGCCAGCAGCCCGGGTTGGCAAGAGACCCAGTACTTC. Based on the CDR3 plus reference TRBV28 and TRBJ2-5, the full variable domain is DVKVTQSSRYLVKRTGEKVFLECVQDMDHENMFWYRQDPGLGLRLIYFSYDVKMKEKGDIPEGYSVSREKKERFSLILESASTNQTSMYLCASSPGWQETQYFGPGTRLLVL.

This rearrangement joins TRBV12-3 or TRBV12-4 to TRBJ2-2; D gene uncertain. V was cut by 6 bases and J by 6 bases, with 11 bases left in between. This CDR3 is built from 13 residues. The chain's CDR3 is CASSPRPAGELFF. The CDR3 nucleotides are TGTGCCAGCAGCCCGCGCCCGGCCGGGGAGCTGTTTTTT.

This rearrangement joins TRBV5-1 to TRBJ2-5, with 9 bases lining up with TRBD1. V dropped 4 bases and J dropped 1; count of bases not matched to a gene: 5. The CDR3 totals 15 residues. Germline V CDR1 and CDR2: SGHRS, YFSETQ. CDR3 region: CASSKGQGIQETQYF. CDR3 bases: TGCGCCAGCAGCAAAGGACAGGGGATCCAAGAGACCCAGTACTTC.